A single sample gave rise to the 8 T cell receptor beta chains below, sequenced in a study of cytomegalovirus exposure and HLA in healthy donors (dated by TCRdb to 2017 to 2019). The library was prepared using the immunoSEQ multiplex PCR assay. For the multiplex PCR, a mixture combining 60 forward primers for TCR Vbeta segments and 13 reverse primers for TCR Jbeta segments was used. TCRdb retrieved this table from immuneACCESS and kept in-frame rearrangements only. Not all clones are present; in checked studies, unresolved V genes account for under half, and no reason is known for the remainder. The sample includes about 78,000 clones, with 80% observed a single time. Around 23% of the sample is held by the ten biggest clonotypes. Sequencing used PBMCs. The receptors originated from a woman between 45 and 65 years old in good health and CMV-seropositive.

The rearrangement joins TRBV19 to TRBJ1-4; 8 bases are a match to TRBD1. The V gene's germline CDR1 is LNHDA and CDR2 SQIVND (reference sequence). J lost 0 bases, V lost 9 bases, and 3 bases had no gene match. This CDR3 region has 14 residues. CDR3 residues: CASQTGATNEKLFF. The CDR3 DNA is TGTGCCAGCCAGACAGGGGCAACTAATGAAAAACTGTTTTTT.

The genes are TRBV29-1 and TRBJ1-2, with TRBD1 matching 10 bases. Germline V gene sequence: CDR1 SQVTM, CDR2 ANQGSEA. The CDR3 covers 16 residues. With 3 bases clipped from V and 5 bases from J, the junction kept 12 bases outside the gene matches. The CDR3 DNA reads as TGCAGCGTTGAGGGGGCACCGGGACAGGGGAGATATGGCTACACCTTC. Protein: CSVEGAPGQGRYGYTF.

The chain employs TRBV25-1 and TRBJ1-4; D is perhaps TRBD1 (6 bases). CDR3 length: 16 amino acids. The V gene lost 3 bases and the J gene lost 5 bases, with 16 bases spanning the gap. CDR1 MGHDK and CDR2 SYGVNS come from the germline V gene. CDR3 region: CASSEPNRAENEKLFF. The CDR3 DNA reads TGTGCCAGCAGTGAGCCCAACAGGGCGGAAAATGAAAAACTGTTTTTT.

A few counts support this clone. This chain uses TRBV27 with TRBJ2-7; TRBD1 matches at 7 bases. V lost 5 bases, J lost 4 bases, and 8 bases stayed unmatched. CDR1 MNHEY and CDR2 SMNVEV come from the germline V gene (reference sequence). CDR3 length: 14 amino acids. CDR3 in amino acids: CASSPTGVGYEQYF. The CDR3 DNA reads as TGTGCCAGCAGTCCCACAGGGGTGGGGTACGAGCAGTACTTC.

The genes are TRBV4-1 and TRBJ2-7, with TRBD1 identical over 7 bases. The germline CDR1 and CDR2 sequences are MGHRA and YSYEKL. J lost 1 base, V lost 3 bases, and 9 bases had no gene match. There are 16 residues in the CDR3. The CDR3 is CASSHFPRDSSYEQYF. The CDR3 bases are TGCGCCAGCAGCCATTTTCCCCGGGACAGTTCCTACGAGCAGTACTTC.

The chain employs TRBV7-2 and TRBJ1-1; TRBD1 agrees at 7 bases. Germline lookup yields CDR1 SGHTA and CDR2 FQGNSA. Germline trimming cut 5 bases from V and 6 bases from J; bases unmatched to any gene: 6. CDR3 length equals 13 residues. The CDR3 is CASSRDSGAEAFF. The CDR3 bases are TGTGCCAGCAGCCGGGACAGCGGCGCTGAAGCTTTCTTT.

This rearrangement joins TRBV5-4 to TRBJ1-5; D perhaps matches TRBD1 (6 bases). Trimming cost V 5 bases and J 5 bases, with 8 bases left between them. The CDR3 runs 12 residues. Germline V gene data show CDR1 as SGHNT and CDR2 as YYREEE (reference sequence). CDR3 DNA sequence: TGTGCCAGCAGTTCAGGGGATCAGCCCCAGCATTTT. This gives the protein CASSSGDQPQHF. The whole variable domain, filled in from reference TRBV5-4 and TRBJ1-5, reads ETGVTQSPTHLIKTRGQQVTLRCSSQSGHNTVSWYQQALGQGPQFIFQYYREEENGRGNFPPRFSGLQFPNYSSELNVNALELDDSALYLCASSSGDQPQHFGDGTRLSIL.

This chain connects TRBV2 to TRBJ2-2, with 12 bases lining up with TRBD2. Germline trimming cut 3 bases from V and 4 bases from J; bases unmatched to any gene: 0. Germline V gene sequence: CDR1 SNHLY, CDR2 FYNNEI. The CDR3 is 15 residues long. The CDR3, as DNA: TGTGCCAGCAGTGAGACTAGCGGGGGCACCGGGGAGCTGTTTTTT. Translation gives CASSETSGGTGELFF.